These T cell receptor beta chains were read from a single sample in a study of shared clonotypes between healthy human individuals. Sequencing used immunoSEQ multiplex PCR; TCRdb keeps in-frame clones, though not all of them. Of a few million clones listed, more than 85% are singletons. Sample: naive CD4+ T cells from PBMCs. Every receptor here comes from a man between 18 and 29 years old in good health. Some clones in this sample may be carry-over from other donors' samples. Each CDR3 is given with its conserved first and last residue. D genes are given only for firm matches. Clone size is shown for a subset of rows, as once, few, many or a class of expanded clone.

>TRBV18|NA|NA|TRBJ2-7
CASRGTAISYEQYF
TGTGCCAGCCGCGGGACGGCAATCTCCTACGAGCAGTACTTC
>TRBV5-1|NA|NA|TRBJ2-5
CASSRRGETQYF
TGCGCCAGCAGCCGTAGAGGAGAGACCCAGTACTTC
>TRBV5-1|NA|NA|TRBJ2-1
CASSLGSGNYNEQFF
TGCGCCAGCAGCTTGGGGTCTGGGAACTACAATGAGCAGTTCTTC
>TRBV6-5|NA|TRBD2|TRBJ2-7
CASSYQREPSYEQYF
TGTGCCAGCAGTTATCAGCGGGAGCCGTCCTACGAGCAGTACTTC
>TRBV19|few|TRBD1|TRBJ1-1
CASSNNRQGTEAFF
TGTGCCAGTAGTAATAATAGACAGGGAACTGAAGCTTTCTTT
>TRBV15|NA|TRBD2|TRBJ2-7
CATSRGLAGGPEQYF
TGTGCCACCAGCAGAGGACTAGCGGGAGGGCCAGAGCAGTACTTC
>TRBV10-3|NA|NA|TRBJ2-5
CAISAGQNKRTQYF
TGTGCCATCAGTGCCGGACAGAACAAGAGGACCCAGTACTTC
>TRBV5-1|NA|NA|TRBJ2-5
CASSLAGDRETQYF
TGCGCCAGCAGCTTGGCCGGGGATAGAGAGACCCAGTACTTC
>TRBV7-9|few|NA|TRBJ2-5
CASSPGETQYF
TGTGCCAGCAGCCCCGGAGAGACCCAGTACTTC
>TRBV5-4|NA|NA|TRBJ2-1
CASSRSGAADNEQFF
TGTGCCAGCAGCCGATCAGGAGCCGCCGACAATGAGCAGTTCTTC
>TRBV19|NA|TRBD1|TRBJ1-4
CATRDRGQGVEKLFF
TGTGCCACCAGGGACAGGGGGCAAGGTGTTGAAAAACTGTTTTTT
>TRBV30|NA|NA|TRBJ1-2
CAWSLEATPTF
TGTGCCTGGAGTTTGGAGGCAACCCCCACCTTC
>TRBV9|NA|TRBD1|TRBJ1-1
CASSPRQGAEAFF
TGTGCCAGCAGCCCACGACAGGGCGCTGAAGCTTTCTTT
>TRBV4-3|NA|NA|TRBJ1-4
CASSVKTASTNEKLFF
TGCGCCAGCAGCGTGAAAACCGCCTCAACTAATGAAAAACTGTTTTTT
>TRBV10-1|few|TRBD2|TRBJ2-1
CARHPGLAAKSSYNEQFF
TGCGCCAGGCATCCGGGACTAGCGGCGAAGAGCTCCTACAATGAGCAGTTCTTC
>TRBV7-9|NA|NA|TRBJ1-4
CASSSQSSNEKLFF
TGTGCCAGCAGCTCCCAGTCTTCTAATGAAAAACTGTTTTTT
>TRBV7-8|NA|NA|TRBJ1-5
CASSLGQPNQPQHF
TGTGCCAGCAGCTTAGGACAGCCCAATCAGCCCCAGCATTTT
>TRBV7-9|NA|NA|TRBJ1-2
CASANSGYGYTF
TGTGCCAGCGCGAACAGCGGCTATGGCTACACCTTC
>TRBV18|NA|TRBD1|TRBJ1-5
CASSPSGGGNQPQHF
TGTGCCAGCTCACCATCAGGGGGGGGCAATCAGCCCCAGCATTTT
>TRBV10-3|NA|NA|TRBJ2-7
CATYTGRESYEQYF
TGTGCCACGTACACGGGGCGAGAATCCTACGAGCAGTACTTC
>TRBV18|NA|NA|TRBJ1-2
CASSPTPENSYGYTF
TGTGCCAGCTCACCAACACCAGAGAATTCCTATGGCTACACCTTC
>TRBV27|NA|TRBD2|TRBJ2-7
CASSRTSGKLSEQYF
TGTGCCAGCAGCCGGACTAGCGGGAAACTTAGCGAGCAGTACTTC
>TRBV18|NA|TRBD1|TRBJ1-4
CASSPGQGVDEKLFF
TGTGCCAGCTCACCCGGACAGGGGGTCGATGAAAAACTGTTTTTT
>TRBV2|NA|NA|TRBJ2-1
CASSESSLFF
TGTGCCAGCAGTGAGTCTAGCCTGTTCTTC
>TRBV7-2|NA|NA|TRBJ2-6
CASSPQGSGANVLTF
TGTGCCAGCAGCCCGCAGGGGTCTGGGGCCAACGTCCTGACTTTC
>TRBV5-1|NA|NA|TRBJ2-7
CASSLLEGPSYEQYF
TGCGCCAGCAGCTTGCTCGAGGGACCCTCCTACGAGCAGTACTTC
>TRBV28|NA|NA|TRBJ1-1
CASSSPPGARTEAFF
TGTGCCAGCAGTTCTCCCCCGGGGGCGAGGACTGAAGCTTTCTTT
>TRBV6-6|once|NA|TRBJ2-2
CASSYSAGRTTGELFF
TGTGCCAGCAGTTACTCGGCCGGGCGAACAACCGGGGAGCTGTTTTTT
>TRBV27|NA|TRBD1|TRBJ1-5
CASSKDRGYQPQHF
TGTGCCAGCTCCAAAGACAGGGGTTATCAGCCCCAGCATTTT
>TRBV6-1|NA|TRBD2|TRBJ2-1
CASSKTSGRNNEQFF
TGTGCCAGCAGTAAAACTAGCGGGAGAAACAATGAGCAGTTCTTC
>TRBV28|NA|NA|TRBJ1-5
CASRSPGQIVQPQHF
TGTGCCAGCAGGTCCCCTGGACAGATTGTCCAGCCCCAGCATTTT
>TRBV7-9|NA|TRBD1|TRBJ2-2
CATPTGTNTGELFF
TGTGCCACCCCGACAGGGACGAACACCGGGGAGCTGTTTTTT
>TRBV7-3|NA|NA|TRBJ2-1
CASSLTLSLGGNEQFF
TGTGCCAGCAGCTTAACACTATCCCTGGGGGGCAATGAGCAGTTCTTC
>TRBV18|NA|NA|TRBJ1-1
CASSPGQLNTEAFF
TGTGCCAGCTCACCCGGACAGCTAAACACTGAAGCTTTCTTT
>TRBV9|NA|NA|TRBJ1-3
CASSVGKGPGNTIYF
TGTGCCAGCAGCGTAGGTAAGGGACCTGGAAACACCATATATTTT
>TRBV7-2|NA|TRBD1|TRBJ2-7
CASSHNSGGSYEQYF
TGTGCCAGCAGCCATAATTCAGGGGGTTCCTACGAGCAGTACTTC
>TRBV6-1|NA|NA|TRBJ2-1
CASSDLGPTRDNEQFF
TGTGCCAGCAGTGACCTGGGGCCCACTAGGGACAATGAGCAGTTCTTC
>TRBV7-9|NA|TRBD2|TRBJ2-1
CASSPIGSGSNEQFF
TGTGCCAGCAGCCCCATCGGGAGCGGGAGCAATGAGCAGTTCTTC
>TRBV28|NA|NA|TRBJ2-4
CASTSGGGRDENIQYF
TGTGCCAGCACCTCTGGGGGTGGACGGGACGAAAACATTCAGTACTTC
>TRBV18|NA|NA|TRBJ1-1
CASSRLQVQNTEAFF
TGTGCCAGCTCACGGCTACAGGTCCAGAACACTGAAGCTTTCTTT
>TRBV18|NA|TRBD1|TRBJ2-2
CASSRAGTGLTGELFF
TGTGCCAGCTCACGGGCAGGGACAGGGCTCACCGGGGAGCTGTTTTTT
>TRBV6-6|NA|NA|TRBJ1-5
CASSPGLGYQPQHF
TGTGCCAGCAGCCCGGGACTCGGGTATCAGCCCCAGCATTTT
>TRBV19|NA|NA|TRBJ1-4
CASSIHWGGDGEKLFF
TGTGCCAGTAGTATTCACTGGGGAGGGGACGGTGAAAAACTGTTTTTT
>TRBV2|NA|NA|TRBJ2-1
CASSVGVWNEQFF
TGTGCCAGCAGTGTAGGCGTGTGGAATGAGCAGTTCTTC
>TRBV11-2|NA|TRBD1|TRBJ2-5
CASSSGQVETQYF
TGTGCCAGCAGCTCAGGACAGGTAGAGACCCAGTACTTC
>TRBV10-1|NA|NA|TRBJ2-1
CASSVSGYNEQFF
TGCGCCAGCAGTGTATCGGGATACAATGAGCAGTTCTTC
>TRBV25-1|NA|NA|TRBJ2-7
CASSESQGGMDEQYF
TGTGCCAGCAGTGAATCCCAGGGTGGGATGGACGAGCAGTACTTC
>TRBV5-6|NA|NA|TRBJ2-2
CASSLVGENTGELFF
TGTGCCAGCAGCTTGGTAGGGGAGAACACCGGGGAGCTGTTTTTT
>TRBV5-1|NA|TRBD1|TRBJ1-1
CASSLGRTGGTEAFF
TGCGCCAGCAGCTTGGGAAGGACAGGGGGCACTGAAGCTTTCTTT
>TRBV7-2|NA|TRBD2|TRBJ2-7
CASSFGLAGGTEQYF
TGTGCCAGCAGCTTTGGACTAGCGGGAGGTACCGAGCAGTACTTC
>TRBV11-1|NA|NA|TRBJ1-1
CASTPRVRLGNTEAFF
TGTGCCAGCACCCCAAGGGTCCGTTTAGGGAACACTGAAGCTTTCTTT
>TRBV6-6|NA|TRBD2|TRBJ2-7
CASRASGSSYEQYF
TGTGCCAGCAGAGCTAGCGGGAGCTCCTACGAGCAGTACTTC
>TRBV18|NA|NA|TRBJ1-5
CASSPAAVNQPQHF
TGTGCCAGCTCACCAGCGGCAGTCAATCAGCCCCAGCATTTT